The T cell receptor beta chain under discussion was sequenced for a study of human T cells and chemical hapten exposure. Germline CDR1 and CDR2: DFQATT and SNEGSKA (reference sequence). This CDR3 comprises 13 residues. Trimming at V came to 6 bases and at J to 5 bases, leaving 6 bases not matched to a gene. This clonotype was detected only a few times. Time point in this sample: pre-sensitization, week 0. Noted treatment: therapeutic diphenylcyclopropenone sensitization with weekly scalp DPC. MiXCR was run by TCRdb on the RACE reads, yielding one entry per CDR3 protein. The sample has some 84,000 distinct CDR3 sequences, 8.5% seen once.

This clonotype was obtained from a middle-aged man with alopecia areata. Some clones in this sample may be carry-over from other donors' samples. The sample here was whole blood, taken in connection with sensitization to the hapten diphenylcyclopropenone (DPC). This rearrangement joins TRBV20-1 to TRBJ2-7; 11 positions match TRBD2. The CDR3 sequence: CSALTSGRHEQYF. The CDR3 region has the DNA TGCAGTGCACTTACTAGCGGGAGACACGAGCAGTACTTC.